The 5 T cell receptor beta chains listed next were all sequenced from one sample in a study of molecular identifiers for immune sequencing clone quantification. TCRdb redid the calling of the PCR reads with MiXCR, one entry per CDR3 protein. The sample lists about 510,000 distinct CDR3 sequences, around 21% occurring once. Sequencing was done on a sample of naive CD8+ T cells from blood, with Jurkat cell RNA spiked in. Specified subset: FACS-sorted CD8+CD4-CCR7+CD45RA+ naive T cells. The receptors were sampled from a human donor in good health. Some libraries in this study had Jurkat cell RNA spiked in.

The rearrangement uses TRBV7-2 and TRBJ2-2, with D hard to call. Trimming took off 4 bases at V and 6 bases at J, with 6 bases between the two ends. CDR3 length equals 12 residues. CDR1 SGHTA and CDR2 FQGNSA come from the germline V gene. In DNA form, the CDR3 reads TGTGCCAGCAGCTCAGGTGCCGGGGAGCTGTTTTTT. Residues: CASSSGAGELFF. Drawing the rest from reference TRBV7-2 and TRBJ2-2, the complete variable domain is GAGVSQSPSNKVTEKGKDVELRCDPISGHTALYWYRQSLGQGLEFLIYFQGNSAPDKSGLPSDRFSAERTGGSVSTLTIQRTQQEDSAVYLCASSSGAGELFFGEGSRLTVL.

This clonotype was picked up many times. The chain joins TRBV20-1 to TRBJ2-7; the D is unclear. With 1 base removed from V and 1 base from J, the gap between germline ends came to 5 bases. The CDR3 is 12 residues long. CDR1 is DFQATT, CDR2 SNEGSKA, per germline (reference sequence). CDR3 protein: CSARGLSYEQYF. Written as DNA, the CDR3 is TGCAGTGCTAGAGGACTGTCCTACGAGCAGTACTTC.

This clonotype appeared many times. This chain connects TRBV5-4 to TRBJ1-1; tentative D call: TRBD1 (5 bases). The CDR3 totals 14 residues. V was cut by 0 bases and J by 6 bases, with 12 bases left in between. Germline V gene lookup returns CDR1 SGHNT and CDR2 YYREEE (reference sequence). CDR3 region: CASSLESRVAEAFF. CDR3 bases: TGTGCCAGCAGCTTGGAGAGCAGGGTGGCTGAAGCTTTCTTT.

There are many counts of this clonotype. The J gene is TRBJ2-3, the V gene TRBV5-6; 9 bases are shared with TRBD1. V lost 4 bases, J lost 4 bases, and 10 bases stayed unmatched. The length of the CDR3 is 16 residues. Looked up from germline, CDR1 is SGHDT and CDR2 is YYEEEE. CDR3 in DNA: TGTGCCAGCAGCACCCAACAGGGGGCGGTTGCAGATACGCAGTATTTT. Translating it yields CASSTQQGAVADTQYF.

The chain uses TRBV27 and TRBJ2-3; possible D gene TRBD1, 5 bases. Germline V gives CDR1 MNHEY, CDR2 SMNVEV (reference sequence). The CDR3 is made up of 13 amino acids. The V end lost 5 bases, the J end lost 8 bases, and 14 bases lay between the germline ends. Here the CDR3 reads CASSGAAQGTQYF. CDR3 coding DNA: TGTGCCAGCAGTGGGGCGGCTCAGGGTACGCAGTATTTT.